This TCR beta chain is drawn from a study of naive and memory T cell subsets. Trimming removed 3 bases from V and 10 bases from J, with 16 bases in between. In germline, CDR1 is DFQATT, CDR2 SNEGSKA (reference sequence). The CDR3 is 13 amino acids. General study results and limits: Possibly reflecting memory cells re-expressing CD45RA, a few larger clonotypes occurred in naive repertoires, especially CD8.

An equimolar mix of two oligonucleotides served as the beta constant-region primer for TRBC1 and TRBC2. Ligated cDNA was amplified by four rounds of PCR with nested alpha and beta constant-region primers and SP2. A 12-nucleotide UMI and the SP2 primer were added to the cDNA 3' end by oligonucleotide ligation. TCRdb ran MiXCR on the UMI-ligation and nested PCR reads and lists one entry per CDR3 protein. Of about 150,000 distinct CDR3 sequences in the sample, over 20% were seen once. This clonotype was counted only a few times. Its target is not known. Sequencing was done on a sample of naive CD4+ T cells from blood. The clonotype originates from a human donor in good health. The chain has TRBV20-1 and TRBJ2-1; D perhaps matches TRBD1 (6 bases). The CDR3 nucleotides are TGCAGTGCTAGGGCCCCGCAGGGGCGAGAGCAGTTCTTC. As protein: CSARAPQGREQFF.